This paragraph covers one T cell receptor beta chain sequence. The antigen is undetermined. The data were obtained in a study of cytomegalovirus exposure and HLA in healthy donors. Findings and limits, study-wide: The investigators catalogued 180 or so TCR beta chains as cytomegalovirus-associated. Near-uniform donor sequencing depth was presumed by presence/absence analyses. Later work found that TCR association rates differed between HLA loci; DRB1 had the most and HLA-C the fewest.

This CDR3 spans 19 amino acids. V was clipped by 4 bases and J by 1 base; unmatched bases: 14. PCR used 60 Vbeta primers and 13 Jbeta primers. The protocol was immunoSEQ multiplex PCR, while the TCRdb copy is restricted to in-frame clones and leaves out a portion. The repertoire holds some 96,000 clones, with around 64% as singletons. The sequence derives from a man aged 55 to 70 in good health and CMV-seronegative. V usage is TRBV5-3 and J usage is TRBJ2-6; 7 nucleotides agree with TRBD1. TRBV5-3 is marked as an open reading frame, function uncertain. The sample comprised PBMCs. CDR3 region: CARSSGQDVTISGANVLTF. The CDR3 DNA is TGTGCCAGAAGCAGCGGACAGGATGTTACTATTTCTGGGGCCAACGTCCTGACTTTC.